This T cell receptor beta chain is drawn from a study of T cells in Graves' hyperthyroidism and ophthalmopathy. The TCR beta CDR3 regions underwent amplification using RNA transcripts as the source. Carried out on the TCR CDR3, a first-round RT-PCR used the HTBI primer set. TCRdb itself ran the multiplex PCR reads through MiXCR, one entry per CDR3 protein. The table records about 560,000 distinct CDR3 sequences, approximately 15% of them present only once. At least ten counts were recorded for this clonotype. The sample was blood. This receptor was taken from a woman aged 18-29 years with Graves' hyperthyroidism.

The CDR3 loop reads CASSFNLGRSYEQYF. The CDR3 coding sequence is TGTGCCAGCAGCTTTAACCTCGGCCGCTCCTACGAGCAGTACTTC. This chain connects TRBV28 to TRBJ2-7; D is unclear. The CDR3 has 15 residues. Trimming shortened V by 6 bases and J by 0 bases, and 15 bases separated the two germline ends. Germline assignment: CDR1 MDHEN and CDR2 SYDVKM.